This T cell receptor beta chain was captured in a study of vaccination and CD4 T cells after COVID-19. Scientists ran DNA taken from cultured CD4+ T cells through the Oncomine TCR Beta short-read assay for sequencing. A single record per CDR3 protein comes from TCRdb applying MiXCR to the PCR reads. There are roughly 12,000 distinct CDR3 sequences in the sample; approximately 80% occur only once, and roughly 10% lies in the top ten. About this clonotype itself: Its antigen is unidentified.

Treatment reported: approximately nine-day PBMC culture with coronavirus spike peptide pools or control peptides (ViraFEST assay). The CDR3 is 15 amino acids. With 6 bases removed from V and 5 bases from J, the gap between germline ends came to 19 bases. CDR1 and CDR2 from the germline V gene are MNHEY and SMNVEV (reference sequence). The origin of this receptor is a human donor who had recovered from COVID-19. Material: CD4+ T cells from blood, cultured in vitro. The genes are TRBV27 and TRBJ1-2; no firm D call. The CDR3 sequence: CASRKSGGPEYGYTF. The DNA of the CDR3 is TGTGCCAGCAGAAAATCTGGAGGGCCAGAGTATGGCTACACCTTC.